The 25 T cell receptor beta chains below come from one sample, sequenced in a study of cytomegalovirus exposure and HLA in healthy donors. Primers: 60 Vbeta forward and 13 Jbeta reverse. The repertoire was sequenced with immunoSEQ multiplex PCR; TCRdb's copy has only in-frame clones and lacks some. Of about 89,000 clones listed, about 80% are singletons. Sequencing input: PBMCs. These TCRs come from a male donor in good health and CMV-seronegative.

The chain carries TRBV18 and TRBJ1-5; D gene unclear. This CDR3 comprises 13 residues. Trimming took 6 bases from V and 5 from J, leaving 11 bases between them. Looked up from germline, CDR1 is KGHSH and CDR2 is LQKENI. Here the CDR3 DNA reads TGTGCCAGCTCGGAGGGATTTCATCAGCCCCAGCATTTT. The encoded protein is CASSEGFHQPQHF.

The rearrangement links TRBV25-1 to TRBJ2-5; 8 bases agree with TRBD2. The V gene end was trimmed by 4 bases and the J gene end by 1 base; junction bases not matched to a gene: 5. Germline CDR1 reads MGHDK; CDR2 reads SYGVNS. This CDR3 has 15 amino acids. DNA of the CDR3: TGTGCCAGCAGTGGGGTAGCGGGGACCCAAGAGACCCAGTACTTC. Translated, it gives CASSGVAGTQETQYF.

The CDR3 is CASSPPQQEYEQYF. The CDR3 DNA reads as TGTGCCAGCTCACCACCCCAACAGGAGTACGAGCAGTACTTC. The genes are TRBV18 and TRBJ2-7; the D gene is possibly TRBD1 (5 bases). Germline V gene data show CDR1 as KGHSH and CDR2 as LQKENI. There are 14 residues in the CDR3. V lost 0 bases, J lost 4 bases, and 10 bases lay in between. The entire variable domain, with the rest obtained from reference TRBV18 and TRBJ2-7, is as follows: NAGVMQNPRHLVRRRGQEARLRCSPMKGHSHVYWYRQLPEEGLKFMVYLQKENIIDESGMPKERFSAEFPKEGPSILRIQQVVRGDSAAYFCASSPPQQEYEQYFGPGTRLTVT.

This clone was observed a handful of times. A junction end diverges from the germline sequence, so it may reflect a read error. This chain connects TRBV5-6 to TRBJ1-3, with TRBD1 identical over 10 bases. Germline assignment: CDR1 SGHDT and CDR2 YYEEEE. The CDR3 is made up of 15 amino acids. The CDR3 DNA reads TGTGCCAGCAGCTTGGTGGGACAGGGGCCTGGGTTTAAAGATTTT. Its translation is CASSLVGQGPGFKDF. The full variable domain, in which reference TRBV5-6 and TRBJ1-3 provide the parts outside the CDR3, is DAGVTQSPTHLIKTRGQQVTLRCSPKSGHDTVSWYQQALGQGPQFIFQYYEEEERQRGNFPDRFSGHQFPNYSSELNVNALLLGDSALYLCASSLVGQGPGFKDFGEGSWLTVV.

The chain employs TRBV6-5 and TRBJ2-5, with 9 bases lining up with TRBD2. V shed 4 bases and J 5 bases; nucleotides not matched to a gene: 5. The length of the CDR3 is 14 residues. The germline V gene has CDR1 MNHEY and CDR2 SVGAGI. CDR3 residues: CASSLLAGTETQYF. CDR3 nucleotide sequence: TGTGCCAGCAGTTTGCTAGCGGGGACGGAGACCCAGTACTTC.

This chain joins TRBV11-2 and TRBJ2-3; 11 positions agree with TRBD2. The J segment lost 4 bases and the V segment lost 3 bases, leaving 6 bases of the junction unmatched. Germline-derived CDR1 and CDR2 are SGHAT and FQNNGV. The CDR3 contains 16 residues. CDR3 DNA sequence: TGTGCCAGCAGCTTGTTAGCGGGGGGGCTGGCAGATACGCAGTATTTT. Amino acids: CASSLLAGGLADTQYF.

The chain couples TRBV29-1 to TRBJ2-1, with 7 bases that match TRBD1. V dropped 6 bases and J dropped 0; count of bases not matched to a gene: 8. The CDR3 length is 15 residues. Per the germline V gene, CDR1 is SQVTM and CDR2 is ANQGSEA. CDR3 sequence (DNA): TGCAGCGTCCTCACGACAGGGAACTCCTACAATGAGCAGTTCTTC. Translated, it gives CSVLTTGNSYNEQFF.

The chain carries TRBV28 and TRBJ1-1; possible D gene TRBD1, 5 bases. In germline, CDR1 is MDHEN, CDR2 SYDVKM. This CDR3 comprises 17 residues. Trimming stripped 6 bases from V and 1 base from J, with 21 bases between. Here the CDR3 DNA reads TGTGCCAGCAGGGGGTCGGGGACCGGGGGATGGAACACTGAAGCTTTCTTT. Residues: CASRGSGTGGWNTEAFF.

This chain joins TRBV10-1 and TRBJ2-7, with D maybe TRBD1 (5 bases). This CDR3 has 14 residues. Trimming shortened V by 0 bases and J by 5 bases, and 11 bases separated the two germline ends. CDR1 WNHNN and CDR2 SYGVQD come from the germline V gene (reference sequence). CDR3 in amino acids: CASSESPRENEQYF. Here the CDR3 DNA reads TGCGCCAGCAGTGAGTCCCCCAGGGAAAACGAGCAGTACTTC.

The CDR3, as DNA: TGCAGCGTCGTAAAGACGGGGTATGGCTACACCTTC. This codes for CSVVKTGYGYTF. The chain links TRBV29-1 to TRBJ1-2; D remains unclear. The CDR3 is 12 residues long. CDR1 is SQVTM and CDR2 is ANQGSEA in the germline V gene. Deletions cut 6 bases from V and 5 bases from J, with 13 bases between. Together with reference TRBV29-1 and TRBJ1-2, the CDR3 gives the full variable domain: SAVISQKPSRDICQRGTSLTIQCQVDSQVTMMFWYRQQPGQSLTLIATANQGSEATYESGFVIDKFPISRPNLTFSTLTVSNMSPEDSSIYLCSVVKTGYGYTFGSGTRLTVV.

The V gene is TRBV19, the J gene TRBJ2-7; the match to TRBD2 covers 13 bases. Germline assignment: CDR1 LNHDA and CDR2 SQIVND (reference sequence). The CDR3 consists of 13 residues. The junction had 1 base not matched to a gene; V was cut back by 6 bases and J by 5 bases. In DNA, the CDR3 is TGTGCCAGTAGCGGACTAGCGGGAGACGAGCAGTACTTC. Translation: CASSGLAGDEQYF.

J is TRBJ1-6 and V is TRBV7-9, with no clear D. Trimming took off 5 bases at V and 6 bases at J, with 8 bases between the two ends. The CDR3 contains 13 residues. The germline gives CDR1 SEHNR, CDR2 FQNEAQ (reference sequence). In nucleotides, the CDR3 is TGTGCCAGCAGCCCCCTTTTTAATTCACCCCTCCACTTT. This codes for CASSPLFNSPLHF.

J is TRBJ1-2 and V is TRBV2; tentative D call: TRBD1 (6 bases). CDR3 length: 16 amino acids. Deletions cut 3 bases from V and 8 bases from J, with 22 bases between. CDR1 and CDR2 (germline): SNHLY, FYNNEI. The DNA for the CDR3 is TGTGCCAGCAGTGAGGGGTTAAACAGGGCCGCTCGCGGCTACACCTTC. As protein: CASSEGLNRAARGYTF.

V and J are TRBV28 and TRBJ2-5; TRBD2 agrees at 8 bases. The V and J ends lost 2 bases and 5 bases, in that order; junction bases with no gene match: 10. This CDR3 has 16 residues. In germline, CDR1 is MDHEN, CDR2 SYDVKM. The CDR3 coding sequence is TGTGCCAGCAGTTTAAGGGCCGGGGGGGCCGGGGAGACCCAGTACTTC. It specifies CASSLRAGGAGETQYF.

The genes are TRBV7-8 and TRBJ1-4, with D perhaps matching TRBD1 (6 bases). Germline V gene data show CDR1 as SGHVS and CDR2 as FQNEAQ. CDR3 size: 17 residues. The V and J ends lost 5 bases and 5 bases respectively, with 21 bases between them. The CDR3 protein is CASSQIILQGPNEKLFF. The CDR3 DNA sequence: TGTGCCAGCAGCCAAATAATCCTACAGGGTCCCAATGAAAAACTGTTTTTT.

The CDR3 sequence: CASSLGQFYGYTF. The CDR3, as DNA: TGTGCCAGCAGTTTGGGACAGTTCTATGGCTACACCTTC. V and J are TRBV6-6 and TRBJ1-2; 7 bases map to TRBD1. This CDR3 is 13 amino acids long. Germline CDR1 reads MNHNY; CDR2 reads SVGAGI (reference sequence). Trimming cost V 4 bases and J 4 bases; bases outside gene matches: 3.

The genes are TRBV9 and TRBJ1-5; maybe TRBD1 (5 bases). Germline-derived CDR1 and CDR2 are SGDLS and YYNGEE. This CDR3 contains 15 residues. V gave up 4 bases and J gave up 2 bases, with 13 bases separating them. The CDR3 nucleotides read TGTGCCAGCAGCTCAACAGGTAGGGGCAATCAGCCCCAGCATTTT. The encoded protein is CASSSTGRGNQPQHF.

The chain links TRBV29-1 to TRBJ2-2; TRBD1 might be the D (6 bases). The CDR3 contains 14 residues. V lost 7 bases and J 0 bases, leaving 12 bases between the germline ends. From germline, CDR1 is SQVTM and CDR2 ANQGSEA. This CDR3 reads CSGSNRANTGELFF. The CDR3 DNA reads TGCAGCGGAAGTAACAGGGCGAACACCGGGGAGCTGTTTTTT.

The genes are TRBV7-2 and TRBJ1-3; D is unresolved. The CDR3 has 15 residues. CDR1 is SGHTA and CDR2 is FQGNSA in the germline V gene. V dropped 5 bases and J dropped 4 bases, with 15 bases sitting between them. CDR3 DNA: TGTGCCAGCAGCCAAGCTCGGGTATCCGGAAACACCATATATTTT. Encoded protein: CASSQARVSGNTIYF.

V and J are TRBV19 and TRBJ2-3; 8 bases match TRBD2. This CDR3 spans 16 amino acids. Germline V CDR1 and CDR2: LNHDA, SQIVND (reference sequence). V was pared by 5 bases and J by 2 bases, with 9 bases of the junction left unmatched. This CDR3 is CASSPQSGGFTDTQYF. The CDR3, as DNA: TGTGCCAGTAGTCCCCAAAGCGGGGGATTCACAGATACGCAGTATTTT.

V and J are TRBV19 and TRBJ2-5; tentatively, D is TRBD2 (5 bases). CDR1 LNHDA and CDR2 SQIVND come from the germline V gene (reference sequence). This CDR3 contains 13 residues. Trimming removed 8 bases from V and 3 bases from J, with 13 bases in between. CDR3 nucleotides: TGTGCCAGTTCGCCGCGTAGCGAAGAGACCCAGTACTTC. This codes for CASSPRSEETQYF.

A single count supports this clone. The genes are TRBV6-6 and TRBJ2-1; 7 bases fit TRBD2. Germline-derived CDR1 and CDR2 are MNHNY and SVGAGI (reference sequence). The ends lost 5 bases at V and 7 bases at J; junction bases unmatched: 8. There are 14 residues in the CDR3. The CDR3 bases are TGTGCCAGCAGTATCGGCGGGAGTGGAAATGAGCAGTTCTTC. Translation: CASSIGGSGNEQFF.

The chain uses TRBV6-5 and TRBJ1-6, with 7 bases aligning to TRBD1. This CDR3 has 15 residues. Germline V CDR1 and CDR2: MNHEY, SVGAGI. The J segment lost 12 bases and the V segment lost 10 bases, leaving 18 bases of the junction unmatched. The CDR3 DNA reads TGTGCCACTAAAGATACAGGGGTCCGACGGGGACCCCTCCACTTT. As protein: CATKDTGVRRGPLHF.

This chain uses TRBV10-3 with TRBJ2-1; 7 nucleotides match TRBD1. This CDR3 has 13 residues. J was trimmed by 5 bases and V by 6 bases; bases with no gene match: 4. Germline-derived CDR1 and CDR2 are ENHRY and SYGVKD. DNA for the CDR3: TGTGCCATCAGCTCGGGACAGAACAATGAGCAGTTCTTC. It codes for CAISSGQNNEQFF.

The V call is TRBV10-3, the J call TRBJ1-6; maybe TRBD1 (6 bases). Germline assignment: CDR1 ENHRY and CDR2 SYGVKD. The CDR3 loop spans 15 amino acids. The V gene lost 3 bases and the J gene lost 8 bases, with 14 bases spanning the gap. Here the CDR3 reads CAISERGGGDSPLHF. The CDR3 DNA follows: TGTGCCATCAGTGAAAGGGGGGGTGGTGATTCACCCCTCCACTTT.